These T cell receptor beta chains were read from a single sample in a study of cytomegalovirus exposure and HLA in healthy donors. Using immunoSEQ multiplex PCR, the repertoire was profiled, and TCRdb retains in-frame clones only, with some absent. This repertoire shows under 150,000 clones, under 80% found once; its top ten account for about 2.8%. Sequencing used PBMCs. These receptors were taken from a male donor in good health and CMV-seronegative. Each CDR3 is given with its conserved first and last residue. The D gene is left open where the match is weak. Size is omitted from some rows. Given values are once, few, many or a class for expanded clones.

>15|TRBJ2-2|TRBV7-6|.|.
CASSSRVGNTGELFF
TGTGCCAGCAGTTCTCGGGTTGGGAACACCGGGGAGCTGTTTTTT
>13|TRBJ1-1|TRBV6-5|.|.
CASNGGGNTEAFF
TGTGCCAGCAACGGCGGGGGTAACACTGAAGCTTTCTTT
>14|TRBJ1-1|TRBV19|TRBD1|few
CASRLRGRNTEAFF
TGTGCCAGTAGGTTAAGGGGGCGGAACACTGAAGCTTTCTTT
>17|TRBJ2-1|TRBV7-3|TRBD2|.
CASSLIASLAGHNEQFF
TGTGCCAGCAGCTTAATCGCTTCGCTAGCGGGGCACAATGAGCAGTTCTTC
>16|TRBJ2-1|TRBV5-1|TRBD1|.
CASSFIPNTGGNEQFF
TGCGCCAGCAGCTTCATCCCGAACACAGGGGGGAATGAGCAGTTCTTC
>17|TRBJ2-7|TRBV4-1|TRBD2|.
CASSQGLQRGGSYEQYF
TGCGCCAGCAGCCAGGGCCTTCAGCGGGGGGGGTCCTACGAGCAGTACTTC
>14|TRBJ1-1|TRBV27|.|.
CASSLGQRNTEAFF
TGTGCCAGCAGTTTGGGACAACGCAACACTGAAGCTTTCTTT
>14|TRBJ1-4|TRBV2|.|.
CATRERATNEKLFF
TGTGCCACCCGTGAGCGGGCAACTAATGAAAAACTGTTTTTT
>15|TRBJ2-1|TRBV27|.|.
CASSFIKSSYNEQFF
TGTGCCAGCAGTTTCATCAAGAGCTCCTACAATGAGCAGTTCTTC
>11|TRBJ1-5|TRBV21-1|.|.
CASAGGQPQHF
TGTGCCAGCGCGGGCGGGCAGCCCCAGCATTTT
>14|TRBJ1-5|TRBV27|TRBD1|once
CASRETGPNQPQHF
TGTGCCAGCAGGGAGACAGGGCCCAATCAGCCCCAGCATTTT
>15|TRBJ1-1|TRBV7-9|.|.
CASSLGAGRNTEAFF
TGTGCCAGCAGCTTAGGGGCAGGGCGTAACACTGAAGCTTTCTTT
>14|TRBJ1-4|TRBV7-9|TRBD1|.
CASSPQGADEKLFF
TGTGCCAGCAGCCCACAGGGGGCAGATGAAAAACTGTTTTTT
>15|TRBJ2-5|TRBV9|TRBD2|.
CASSVDPGGGETQYF
TGTGCCAGCAGCGTAGATCCCGGGGGGGGCGAGACCCAGTACTTC
>15|TRBJ1-5|TRBV6-6|TRBD1|.
CASSYLTGLDQPQHF
TGTGCCAGCAGTTACTTGACAGGGCTAGATCAGCCCCAGCATTTT
>14|TRBJ2-1|TRBV7-2|TRBD2|.
CASSRGGGYNEQFF
TGTGCCAGCAGCCGGGGGGGTGGATACAATGAGCAGTTCTTC
>15|TRBJ1-1|TRBV12-5|.|.
CASGLVRDRNTEAFF
TGTGCTAGTGGTTTGGTTCGAGACAGGAACACTGAAGCTTTCTTT
>14|TRBJ2-7|TRBV9|.|once
CASTRGGAPYEQYF
TGTGCCAGCACGCGGGGCGGGGCCCCCTACGAGCAGTACTTC
>13|TRBJ1-1|TRBV7-3|.|.
CASSLTLSGIAFF
TGTGCCAGCAGCTTAACGTTATCGGGGATCGCTTTCTTT
>13|TRBJ2-7|TRBV7-3|.|.
CASSPDSSYEQYF
TGTGCCAGCAGCCCGGACAGCAGCTACGAGCAGTACTTC
>17|TRBJ2-2|TRBV19|TRBD2|.
CASSPRGLAVNTGELFF
TGTGCCAGTAGTCCGCGGGGACTAGCGGTAAACACCGGGGAGCTGTTTTTT
>16|TRBJ2-3|TRBV7-8|TRBD2|.
CASSLVTTSGTDTQYF
TGTGCCAGCAGCTTAGTTACGACTAGCGGGACAGATACGCAGTATTTT
>13|TRBJ1-2|TRBV28|.|once
CASSLMTAYGYTF
TGTGCCAGCAGTTTAATGACAGCCTATGGCTACACCTTC
>16|TRBJ2-7|TRBV5-8|TRBD2|many
CASSLGSASGLYEQYF
TGTGCCAGCAGCTTGGGTTCGGCTAGCGGGCTCTACGAGCAGTACTTC
>12|TRBJ2-5|TRBV7-3|.|.
CASSLPQETQYF
TGTGCCAGCAGCTTACCGCAAGAGACCCAGTACTTC
>14|TRBJ2-7|TRBV6-1|.|.
CASSRQVNSYEQYF
TGTGCCAGCAGTCGACAGGTTAACTCCTACGAGCAGTACTTC
>14|TRBJ1-2|TRBV6-1|.|.
CASSPTVPNYGYTF
TGTGCCAGCAGTCCTACAGTACCTAACTATGGCTACACCTTC
>17|TRBJ2-1|TRBV5-4|TRBD2|.
CASSPTSGRSSYNEQFF
TGTGCCAGCAGCCCGACTAGCGGGAGGAGCTCCTACAATGAGCAGTTCTTC
>17|TRBJ2-3|TRBV9|.|.
CASSPQPGQLSTDTQYF
TGTGCCAGCAGCCCCCAACCCGGACAGCTAAGCACAGATACGCAGTATTTT
>16|TRBJ2-7|TRBV11-2|TRBD1|.
CASSPGGTGGSYEQYF
TGTGCCAGCAGCCCGGGCGGGACAGGGGGCTCCTACGAGCAGTACTTC
>17|TRBJ1-4|TRBV18|.|.
CASSPLGATATNEKLFF
TGTGCCAGCTCACCACTTGGGGCGACCGCAACTAATGAAAAACTGTTTTTT
>16|TRBJ1-6|TRBV4-1|.|.
CASSPTSGSIMCSLHF
TGCGCCAGCAGCCCCACATCAGGCAGCATTATGTGCTCCCTCCACTTT
>15|TRBJ2-4|TRBV28|.|few
CASSISQGAKNIQYF
TGTGCCAGTTCGATCTCTCAGGGAGCCAAAAACATTCAGTACTTC
>12|TRBJ2-2|TRBV2|.|.
CASSGQLGELFF
TGTGCCAGCAGTGGACAGCTTGGGGAGCTGTTTTTT
>14|TRBJ2-3|TRBV2|.|.
CASTSIASTDTQYF
TGTGCCAGCACGAGCATAGCTAGCACAGATACGCAGTATTTT
>14|TRBJ2-3|TRBV6-5|TRBD2|.
CASRQGLALNTQYF
TGTGCCAGCAGACAGGGACTAGCCCTAAATACGCAGTATTTT
>15|TRBJ2-5|TRBV7-6|TRBD2|.
CASSLAGLRQETQYF
TGTGCCAGCAGCTTAGCGGGACTACGTCAAGAGACCCAGTACTTC
>14|TRBJ2-1|TRBV10-1|.|once
CASSEQGVSNEQFF
TGCGCCAGCAGTGAACAGGGTGTTAGCAATGAGCAGTTCTTC
>18|TRBJ2-4|TRBV7-8|TRBD2|.
CASSHGLAGGKAKNIQYF
TGTGCCAGCAGCCACGGACTAGCGGGAGGGAAAGCCAAAAACATTCAGTACTTC
>14|TRBJ2-7|TRBV2|TRBD2|.
CASSGLGEGDEQYF
TGTGCCAGCAGTGGGCTGGGGGAGGGCGACGAGCAGTACTTC
>14|TRBJ1-1|TRBV5-1|.|.
CASRAGSLNTEAFF
TGCGCCAGCCGCGCGGGCAGCTTGAACACTGAAGCTTTCTTT
>12|TRBJ2-2|TRBV19|.|.
CASFTETGELFF
TGTGCCAGTTTTACCGAGACCGGGGAGCTGTTTTTT
>14|TRBJ2-7|TRBV25-1|.|.
CASSEWANSYEQYF
TGTGCCAGCAGTGAATGGGCAAACTCCTACGAGCAGTACTTC
>14|TRBJ2-1|TRBV5-5|.|few
CASLASQSYNEQFF
TGTGCCAGCCTTGCTAGCCAATCCTACAATGAGCAGTTCTTC
>15|TRBJ2-2|TRBV6-5|.|.
CASSYSKTNTGELFF
TGTGCCAGCAGTTACTCTAAGACTAACACCGGGGAGCTGTTTTTT
>16|TRBJ2-1|TRBV5-4|TRBD2|few
CASSLGGTSGRDEQFF
TGTGCCAGCAGCTTGGGTGGGACTAGCGGGAGGGATGAGCAGTTCTTC
>15|TRBJ1-2|TRBV9|.|.
CASSLGESPRYGYTF
TGTGCCAGCAGCCTCGGTGAATCCCCTAGGTATGGCTACACCTTC
>15|TRBJ2-7|TRBV10-3|.|.
CAISELQGGVYEQYF
TGTGCCATCAGTGAGTTGCAGGGTGGGGTGTACGAGCAGTACTTC
>17|TRBJ1-5|TRBV27|.|.
CASSHRTGHYSNQPQHF
TGTGCCAGCAGTCACCGTACAGGACACTATAGCAATCAGCCCCAGCATTTT
>16|TRBJ1-5|TRBV19|TRBD1|.
CASSITGGSSNQPQHF
TGTGCCAGTAGTATAACAGGGGGTTCGAGCAATCAGCCCCAGCATTTT
>15|TRBJ1-5|TRBV6-6|.|.
CASQKGRDINQPQHF
TGTGCCAGCCAGAAGGGCAGGGACATCAATCAGCCCCAGCATTTT